One sample yielded the 2 T cell receptor beta chains listed below, sequenced in a study of CD8 T cells in ankylosing spondylitis. Each CDR3 protein is one row after TCRdb ran MiXCR on the 5' RACE reads. The table includes about 450,000 distinct CDR3 sequences, 26% detected once. Notes on the study in general: What appeared characteristic of ankylosing spondylitis blood was a TCR beta motif of eight highly homologous variants.

These TCRs are of unknown antigen specificity. Sequencing was done on a sample of blood, either unsorted or a sorted T cell fraction (not recorded which). These receptors originate from a male donor with ankylosing spondylitis.

This chain links TRBV7-2 with TRBJ1-3; unclear D gene. V was cut by 5 bases and J by 4 bases, with 18 bases left in between. The CDR3 totals 16 residues. Germline values: CDR1 SGHTA, CDR2 FQGNSA. CDR3 bases: TGTGCCAGCAGCACTGGGGATTCTTGGGCAGGAAACACCATATATTTT. Its protein product is CASSTGDSWAGNTIYF.

The chain couples TRBV5-5 to TRBJ1-5; TRBD1 matches 8 bases. Germline V gives CDR1 SGHKS, CDR2 YYEKEE (reference sequence). The length of the CDR3 is 14 residues. V gave up 3 bases and J gave up 4 bases; unmatched junction bases: 3. The CDR3 region has the DNA TGTGCCAGCAGCTGGGACAGGCGTAATCAGCCCCAGCATTTT. This translates into CASSWDRRNQPQHF.